This TCR beta chain was retrieved from a study of multiple sclerosis patients with progressive multifocal leukoencephalopathy. Overall study findings and caveats: At PML onset, no shared TRBV or TRBJ gene usage was seen. Before and during natalizumab, the clones expanded at PML already existed.

Indicated time point: before natalizumab initiation. Before the first natalizumab infusion, T0 blood samples were taken. V trimming: 6 bases; J trimming: 0 bases; junction bases outside the gene matches: 7. The CDR3 is 15 amino acids. The germline CDR1 and CDR2 sequences are SNHLY and FYNNEI. Comment on this clone: Its antigen is as yet unknown.

Spiked into each PCR were synthetic inline TR CDR3 controls of all V-J pairings. Sequencing was performed with immunoSEQ multiplex PCR; in TCRdb, only in-frame clones are kept and a portion is missing. The data show about 28,000 clones, approximately 90% seen once. V and J are TRBV2 and TRBJ1-1; TRBD1 matches at 7 bases. Sequenced sample: PBMCs. The sequence derives from a human donor with multiple sclerosis. CDR3 DNA: TGTGCCAGCAGCCCCGGACAGGTGATGAACACTGAAGCTTTCTTT. This translates into CASSPGQVMNTEAFF.